This T cell receptor beta chain was profiled in a study of beta chain features in type 1 diabetes. General study points: Type 1 diabetes patients had fewer VDJ junction insertions and more deletions.

All of the sorted populations showed purity greater than 95%. The CDR3 sequence is 15 residues long. The germline V gene encodes CDR1 SNHLY and CDR2 FYNNEI. J lost 3 bases, V lost 1 base, and 2 bases had no gene match. The whole isolated RNA underwent reverse transcription, so sequencing captured expressed TCRB transcripts. The data were produced by immunoSEQ multiplex PCR, yet TCRdb's version contains in-frame clones alone and is incomplete. The table lists 450,000 or so clones, about 10% of them singletons. This clone came up a few times. Its specificity is unknown. The same CDR3 is also encoded by other DNA sequences in this sample.

The V call is TRBV2, the J call TRBJ2-7; 11 bases map to TRBD1. The sequence was obtained from a woman between 18 and 29 years old in good health. Sequenced input: naive CD4+ T cells from blood. In DNA, the CDR3 is TGTGCCAGCAGTGAAGTAGGGACAGGGGGCTACGAGCAGTACTTC. It translates to CASSEVGTGGYEQYF.